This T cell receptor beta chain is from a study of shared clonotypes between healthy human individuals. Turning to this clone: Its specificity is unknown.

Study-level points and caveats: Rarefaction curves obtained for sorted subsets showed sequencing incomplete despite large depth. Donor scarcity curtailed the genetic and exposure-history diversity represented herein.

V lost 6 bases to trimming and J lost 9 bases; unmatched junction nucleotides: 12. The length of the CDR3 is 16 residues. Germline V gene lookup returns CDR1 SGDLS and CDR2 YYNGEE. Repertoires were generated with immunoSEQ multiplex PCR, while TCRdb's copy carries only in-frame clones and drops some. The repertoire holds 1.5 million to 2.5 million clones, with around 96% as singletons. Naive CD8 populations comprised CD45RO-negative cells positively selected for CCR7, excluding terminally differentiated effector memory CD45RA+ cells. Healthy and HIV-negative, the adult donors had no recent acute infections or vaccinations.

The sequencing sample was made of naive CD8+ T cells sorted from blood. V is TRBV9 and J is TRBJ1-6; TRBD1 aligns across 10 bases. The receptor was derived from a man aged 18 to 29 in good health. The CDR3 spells CASTFDPGDRGSPLHF. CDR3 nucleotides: TGTGCCAGCACCTTCGACCCGGGGGACAGGGGTTCACCCCTCCACTTT. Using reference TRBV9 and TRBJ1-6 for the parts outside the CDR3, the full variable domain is DSGVTQTPKHLITATGQRVTLRCSPRSGDLSVYWYQQSLDQGLQFLIQYYNGEERAKGNILERFSAQQFPDLHSELNLSSLELGDSALYFCASTFDPGDRGSPLHFGNGTRLTVT.